This TCR beta chain was profiled in a study of shared T cell receptors in the human thymus. Here immunoSEQ multiplex PCR was the method, and the copy in TCRdb shows in-frame clones only, minus some. The sample lists around 730,000 clones, 70% to 90% occurring once. Between the trimmed V and J ends, which lost 6 bases and 3 bases, there was a span of 10 bases. Germline values: CDR1 MNHNS, CDR2 SASEGT. This CDR3 comprises 13 residues. These same data were also listed under a study on human thymus T cells. That work adds: In corrective heart surgery, resections were taken, and these provided the thymus tissue.

The chain links TRBV6-1 to TRBJ2-3; D is unclear. The sequence was collected from a girl under three years old with a congenital heart defect. Sequenced input: thymocytes. The CDR3 protein is CASSAVLTDTQYF. The CDR3 nucleotides are TGTGCCAGCAGCGCAGTGTTAACAGATACGCAGTATTTT.